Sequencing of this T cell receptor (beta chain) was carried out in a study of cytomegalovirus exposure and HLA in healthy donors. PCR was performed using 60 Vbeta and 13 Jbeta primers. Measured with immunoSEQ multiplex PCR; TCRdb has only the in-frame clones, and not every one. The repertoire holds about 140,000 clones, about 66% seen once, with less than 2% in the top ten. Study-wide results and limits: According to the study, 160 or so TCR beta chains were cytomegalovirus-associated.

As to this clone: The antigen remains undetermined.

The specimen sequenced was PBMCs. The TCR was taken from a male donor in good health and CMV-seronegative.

For the CDR3, the DNA is TGTGCCAGCAGCCATCGAGCTCCCTCGGAGCAGTACTTC. It encodes CASSHRAPSEQYF. V is TRBV5-5 and J is TRBJ2-7; D not certain. CDR1 SGHKS and CDR2 YYEKEE come from the germline V gene (reference sequence). V was clipped by 4 bases and J by 7 bases, with 15 bases between them. The CDR3 is 13 amino acids.